This entry is about one TCR beta chain. Germline CDR1 LGHDT, CDR2 YNNKEL (reference sequence). Trimming removed 1 base at V and 4 bases at J, with 10 bases between. The CDR3 sequence is 14 residues long. This specimen comes from a study of blood T cell repertoires in COVID-19. TCRdb keeps only in-frame clones here, not all; method: immunoSEQ multiplex PCR. The profile shows tens of thousands of clones, under 85% of them singletons. The chain carries TRBV3-1 (or the pseudogene TRBV3-2) and TRBJ1-1; D might be TRBD1 (6 bases). Source material: peripheral blood. This TCR was sampled from a man aged 60 to 75 with acute or convalescent COVID-19. CDR3: CASSQGSRGTEAFF. In DNA, the CDR3 is TGTGCCAGCAGCCAAGGGAGCAGGGGCACTGAAGCTTTCTTT.